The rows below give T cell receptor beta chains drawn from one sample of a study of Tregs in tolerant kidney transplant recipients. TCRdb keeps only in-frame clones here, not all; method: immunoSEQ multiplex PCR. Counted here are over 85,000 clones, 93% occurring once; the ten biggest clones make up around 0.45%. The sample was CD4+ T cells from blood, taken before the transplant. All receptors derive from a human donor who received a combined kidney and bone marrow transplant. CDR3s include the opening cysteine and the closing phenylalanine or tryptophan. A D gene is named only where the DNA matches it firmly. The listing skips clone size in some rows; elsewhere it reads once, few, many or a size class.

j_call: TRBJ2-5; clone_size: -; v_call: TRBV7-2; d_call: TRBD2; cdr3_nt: TGTGCCAGCAGCCGCCAGCGGGGGCAAGAGACCCAGTACTTC; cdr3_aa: CASSRQRGQETQYF
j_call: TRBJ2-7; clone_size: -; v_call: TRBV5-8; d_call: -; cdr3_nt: TGTGCCAGCAGCTACCAGGGGACGGCCTCCTACGAGCAGTACTTC; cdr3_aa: CASSYQGTASYEQYF
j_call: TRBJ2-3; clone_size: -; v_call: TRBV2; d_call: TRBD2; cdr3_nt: TGTGCCAGCACCCTAGCGGGCCAGGCAGTAGATACGCAGTATTTT; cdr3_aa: CASTLAGQAVDTQYF
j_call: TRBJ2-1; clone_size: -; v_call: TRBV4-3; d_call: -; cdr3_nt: TGCGCCAGCAGCCAAGATCAGATCAATGAGCAGTTCTTC; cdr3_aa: CASSQDQINEQFF
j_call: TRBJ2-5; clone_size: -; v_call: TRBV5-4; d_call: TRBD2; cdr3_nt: TGTGCCAGCAGCTTGGCCAGCTTTGAGCGGGGGGGCTACTCAGAGACCCAGTACTTC; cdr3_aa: CASSLASFERGGYSETQYF
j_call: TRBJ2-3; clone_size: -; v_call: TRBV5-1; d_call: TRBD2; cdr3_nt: TGCGCCAGCAGCGGAGCGGGGCGGCGCACAGATACGCAGTATTTT; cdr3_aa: CASSGAGRRTDTQYF
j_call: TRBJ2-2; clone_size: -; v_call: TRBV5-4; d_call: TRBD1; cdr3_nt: TGTGCCAGCAGCGAAGGGACAGGACTTTACACCGGGGAGCTGTTTTTT; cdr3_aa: CASSEGTGLYTGELFF
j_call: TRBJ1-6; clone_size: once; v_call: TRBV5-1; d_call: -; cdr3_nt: TGCGCCAGCAGCTTCGGCCAGGGTCGGAATTCACCCCTCCACTTT; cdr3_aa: CASSFGQGRNSPLHF
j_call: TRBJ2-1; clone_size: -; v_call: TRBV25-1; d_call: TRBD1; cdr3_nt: TGTGCCAGCAGGCGGACAGGGGACAATGAGCAGTTCTTC; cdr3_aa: CASRRTGDNEQFF
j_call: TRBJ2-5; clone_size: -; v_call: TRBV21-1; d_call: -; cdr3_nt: TGTGCCAGCAGCAAAGCGCGAGGAGAGACCCAGTACTTC; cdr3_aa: CASSKARGETQYF
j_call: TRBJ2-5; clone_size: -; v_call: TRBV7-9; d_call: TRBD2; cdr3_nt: TGTGCCAGCAGCTTAGGAGTGGGGGGGGTCCAAGAGACCCAGTACTTC; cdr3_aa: CASSLGVGGVQETQYF
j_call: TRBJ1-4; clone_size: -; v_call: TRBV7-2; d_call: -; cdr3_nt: TGTGCCAGCAGCTTTGGGTCCGGGGAGTATGAAAAACTGTTTTTT; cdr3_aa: CASSFGSGEYEKLFF
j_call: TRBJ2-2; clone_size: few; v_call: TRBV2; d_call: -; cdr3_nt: TGTGCCAGCAGGAGTCAGGTCCGTACCGGGGAGCTGTTTTTT; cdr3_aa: CASRSQVRTGELFF
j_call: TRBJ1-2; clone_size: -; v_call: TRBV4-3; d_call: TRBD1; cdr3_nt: TGCGCCAGCAGCACAATAAGGGGGCCCGGCTATGGCTACACCTTC; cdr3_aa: CASSTIRGPGYGYTF
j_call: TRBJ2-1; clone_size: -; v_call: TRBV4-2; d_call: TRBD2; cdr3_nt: TGTGCCAGCAGCCAAGTAGGACTAGCGCCTGTCAATAGGGGTGAGCAGTTCTTC; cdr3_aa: CASSQVGLAPVNRGEQFF
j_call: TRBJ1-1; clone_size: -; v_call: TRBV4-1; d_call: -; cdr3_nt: TGCGCCAGCAGCCCTAGCCCCCATAGGGAGAACACTGAAGCTTTCTTT; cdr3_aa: CASSPSPHRENTEAFF
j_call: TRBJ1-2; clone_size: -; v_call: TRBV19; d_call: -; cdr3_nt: TGTGCCAGTAGTATAGCGGGGGACCCTAACTATGGCTACACCTTC; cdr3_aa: CASSIAGDPNYGYTF
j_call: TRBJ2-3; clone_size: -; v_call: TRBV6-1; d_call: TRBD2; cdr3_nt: TGTGCCAGCAGTGAAGTCACGGGGGGGATACGAGATACGCAGTATTTT; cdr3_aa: CASSEVTGGIRDTQYF
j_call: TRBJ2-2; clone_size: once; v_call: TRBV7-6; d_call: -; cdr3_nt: TGTGCCAGCAGCTTAGCCAGGGCTGGGAACACCGGGGAGCTGTTTTTT; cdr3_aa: CASSLARAGNTGELFF
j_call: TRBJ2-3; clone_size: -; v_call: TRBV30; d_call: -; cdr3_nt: TGTGCCTGGAGTCAGGGGACACACTTGGCAGATACGCAGTATTTT; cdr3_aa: CAWSQGTHLADTQYF
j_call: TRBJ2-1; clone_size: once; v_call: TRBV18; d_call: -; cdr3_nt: TGTGCCAGCTCACCCACCTCGGCAGGGAATGAGCAGTTCTTC; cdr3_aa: CASSPTSAGNEQFF
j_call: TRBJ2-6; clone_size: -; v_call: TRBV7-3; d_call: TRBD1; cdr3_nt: TGTGCCAGCAGCAGAAGGACAGGGCCTGGGGCCAACGTCCTGACTTTC; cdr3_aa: CASSRRTGPGANVLTF
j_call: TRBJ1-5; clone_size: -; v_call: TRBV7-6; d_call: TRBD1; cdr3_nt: TGTGCCAGCAGCTTAGGGACAGGGGGCGCGGGCAATCAGCCCCAGCATTTT; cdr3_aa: CASSLGTGGAGNQPQHF
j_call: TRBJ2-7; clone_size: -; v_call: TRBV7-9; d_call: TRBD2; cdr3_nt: TGTGCCAGCAGCCCTCGGACTAGAGCCTACGAGCAGTACTTC; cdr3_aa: CASSPRTRAYEQYF
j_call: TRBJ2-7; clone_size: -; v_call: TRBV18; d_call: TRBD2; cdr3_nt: TGTGCCAGCTCACCAGGGGGACGGGGGGGCTCCTACGAGCAGTACTTC; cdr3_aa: CASSPGGRGGSYEQYF
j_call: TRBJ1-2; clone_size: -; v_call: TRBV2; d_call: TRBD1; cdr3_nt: TGTGCCAGCAGTGAGGACGCGGACAGGGGATCTGGCTACACCTTC; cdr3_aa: CASSEDADRGSGYTF
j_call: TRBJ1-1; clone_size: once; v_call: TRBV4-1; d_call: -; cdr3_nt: TGCGCCAGCAGCCACCCGACACCTTTCTTT; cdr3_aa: CASSHPTPFF
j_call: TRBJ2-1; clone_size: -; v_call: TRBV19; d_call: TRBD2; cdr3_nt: TGTGCCAGTTCGACTAGCGTCCACTCCTACAATGAGCAGTTCTTC; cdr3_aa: CASSTSVHSYNEQFF
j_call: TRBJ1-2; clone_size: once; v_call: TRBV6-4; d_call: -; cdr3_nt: TGTGCCAGCAGTGACCATTTGCCGACAGTTAGGGGTGGCTACACCTTC; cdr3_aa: CASSDHLPTVRGGYTF
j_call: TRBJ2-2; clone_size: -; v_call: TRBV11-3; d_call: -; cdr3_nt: TGTGCCAGCAGCTTAGAGGGGCGCACCGGGGAGCTGTTTTTT; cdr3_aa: CASSLEGRTGELFF
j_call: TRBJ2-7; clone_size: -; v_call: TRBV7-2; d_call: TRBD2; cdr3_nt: TGTGCCAGCAGCTTAGTGGGAGGGCCTTCCTACGAGCAGTACTTC; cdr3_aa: CASSLVGGPSYEQYF
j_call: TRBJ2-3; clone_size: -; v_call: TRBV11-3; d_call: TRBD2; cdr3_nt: TGTGCCAGCAGCCCAGGACTAGTAACAGATACGCAGTATTTT; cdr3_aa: CASSPGLVTDTQYF
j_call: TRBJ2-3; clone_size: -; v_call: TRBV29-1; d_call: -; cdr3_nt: TGCAGCGCCGGGCGGGGGCGCGGGGCAGATACGCAGTATTTT; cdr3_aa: CSAGRGRGADTQYF
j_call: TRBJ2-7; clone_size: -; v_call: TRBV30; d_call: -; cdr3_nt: TGTGCCTGGAGGAGCGGGACATCCTCCTACGAGCAGTACTTC; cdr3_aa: CAWRSGTSSYEQYF
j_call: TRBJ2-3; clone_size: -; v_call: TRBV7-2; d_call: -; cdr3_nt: TGTGCCAGCAGCTTTGGAGGGCCCCCCACAGATACGCAGTATTTT; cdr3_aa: CASSFGGPPTDTQYF
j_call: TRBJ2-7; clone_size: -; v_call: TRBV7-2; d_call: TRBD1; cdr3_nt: TGTGCCAGCAGCAGACAGGGAGCCGGATACGAGCAGTACTTC; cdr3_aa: CASSRQGAGYEQYF
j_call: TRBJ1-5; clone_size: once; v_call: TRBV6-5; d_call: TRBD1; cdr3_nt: TGTGCCAGCAGTAGAGGGGGCTGGTGGCAGCCCCAGCATTTT; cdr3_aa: CASSRGGWWQPQHF
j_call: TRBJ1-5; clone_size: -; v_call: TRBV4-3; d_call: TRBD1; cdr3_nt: TGCGCCAGCAGCCAAGTAATAGGGACAGGGGGCATTCAGCCCCAGCATTTT; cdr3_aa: CASSQVIGTGGIQPQHF
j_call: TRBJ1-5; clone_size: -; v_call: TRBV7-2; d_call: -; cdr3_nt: TGTGCCAGCAGCTTATTAAACAGTCCGAATAGCAATCAGCCCCAGCATTTT; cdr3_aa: CASSLLNSPNSNQPQHF
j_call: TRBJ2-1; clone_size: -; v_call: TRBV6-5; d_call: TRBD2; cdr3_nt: TGTGCCAGCAGTTCAGAATATAGGACTAGCAGTGAGCAGTTCTTC; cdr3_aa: CASSSEYRTSSEQFF
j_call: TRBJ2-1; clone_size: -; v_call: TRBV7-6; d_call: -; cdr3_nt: TGTGCCAGCAGCTTCGGACAATTCTACAATGAGCAGTTCTTC; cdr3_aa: CASSFGQFYNEQFF
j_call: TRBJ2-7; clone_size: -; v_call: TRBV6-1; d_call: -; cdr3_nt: TGTGCCAGCAGCTTCGGACAGCTTAGCTCCTACGAGCAGTACTTC; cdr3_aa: CASSFGQLSSYEQYF
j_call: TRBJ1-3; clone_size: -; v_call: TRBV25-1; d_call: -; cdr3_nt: TGTGCCAGCAGTGTATCGACAGGCACTGGAAACACCATATATTTT; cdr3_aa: CASSVSTGTGNTIYF
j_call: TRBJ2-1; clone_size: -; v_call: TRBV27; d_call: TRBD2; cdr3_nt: TGTGCCAGCAAATTAGGGCTAGCGGGGGGAGACAATGAGCAGTTCTTC; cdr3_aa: CASKLGLAGGDNEQFF
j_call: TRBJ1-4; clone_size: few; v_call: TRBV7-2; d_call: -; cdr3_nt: TGTGCCAGCAGCTTACAGTTTATAGGGGTTGAAAAACTGTTTTTT; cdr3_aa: CASSLQFIGVEKLFF
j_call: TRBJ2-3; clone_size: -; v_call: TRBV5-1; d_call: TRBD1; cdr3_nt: TGCGCCAGCAGCTTCAAGGGACAGGGTGGAAATACGCAGTATTTT; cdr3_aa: CASSFKGQGGNTQYF
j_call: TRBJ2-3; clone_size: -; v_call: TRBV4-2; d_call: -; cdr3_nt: TGTGCCAGCAGCCAAGATCCCAGAAGCACAGATACGCAGTATTTT; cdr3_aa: CASSQDPRSTDTQYF
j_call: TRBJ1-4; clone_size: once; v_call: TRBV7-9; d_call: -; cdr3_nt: TGTGCCAGCAGCTTAGGGGTGTCAGACTATAATGAAAAACTGTTTTTT; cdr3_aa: CASSLGVSDYNEKLFF